The 26 T cell receptor beta chains below come from one sample, sequenced in a study of shared clonotypes between healthy human individuals. The repertoire was sequenced with immunoSEQ multiplex PCR; TCRdb's copy has only in-frame clones and lacks some. The sample includes about 490,000 clones, more than 75% of them seen just once. The sample was PBMCs. Receptors originate from a woman in her forties in good health. Some clones in this sample may be carry-over from other donors' samples.

The V gene is TRBV5-5, the J gene TRBJ2-7, with D possibly matching TRBD1 (5 bases). Per germline, CDR1 SGHKS and CDR2 YYEKEE (reference sequence). This CDR3 region has 14 residues. V shed 3 bases and J shed 1 base, with 11 bases lying between them. CDR3 loop: CASSSLSGSYEQYF. The CDR3 nucleotides are TGTGCCAGCAGCTCCCTCTCAGGGTCCTACGAGCAGTACTTC.

This clone was counted a single time. The CDR3 DNA reads TGTGCCAGCAGTGCAGTGGGTGATCAGCCCCAGCATTTT. Encoded protein: CASSAVGDQPQHF. The chain employs TRBV6-1 and TRBJ1-5; D is unclear. Trimming pared 4 bases from V and 5 bases from J, leaving 9 bases between. Germline V CDR1 and CDR2: MNHNS, SASEGT. This CDR3 has 13 amino acids.

The genes are TRBV5-1 and TRBJ2-1, with D perhaps TRBD2 (5 bases). The CDR3 spans 16 residues. Trimming removed 0 bases from V and 0 bases from J, with 10 bases in between. Germline lookup yields CDR1 SGHRS and CDR2 YFSETQ. This CDR3 is CASSLGRASSYNEQFF. The DNA of the CDR3 is TGCGCCAGCAGCTTGGGGCGGGCCAGCTCCTACAATGAGCAGTTCTTC.

The rearrangement links TRBV11-3 to TRBJ2-3, with a tentative D call TRBD1 (5 bases). Germline V gene lookup returns CDR1 SGHNT and CDR2 YENEEA. There are 16 residues in the CDR3. The ends were cut back, 0 bases at V and 0 bases at J, with 10 bases in the middle. As DNA, the CDR3 is TGTGCCAGCAGCTTAGATGGGGCAGGCAGCACAGATACGCAGTATTTT. The encoded protein is CASSLDGAGSTDTQYF.

This clone was recorded only once. This rearrangement joins TRBV6-1 to TRBJ2-3; the D is unclear. The V gene's germline CDR1 is MNHNS and CDR2 SASEGT. The CDR3 consists of 14 residues. V lost 7 bases and J 0 bases, leaving 11 bases between the germline ends. The CDR3 bases are TGTGCCAGCATGTACGGGCCTAGCACAGATACGCAGTATTTT. This gives the protein CASMYGPSTDTQYF.

The V and J genes are TRBV28 and TRBJ2-5, with 7 bases matching TRBD1. Germline V gene data show CDR1 as MDHEN and CDR2 as SYDVKM. With V trimmed by 6 bases and J by 2 bases, 6 bases remained unmatched. The CDR3 runs to 14 residues. The CDR3 coding sequence is TGTGCCAGCAGATCCCCGGGACAGCAAGAGACCCAGTACTTC. The encoded protein is CASRSPGQQETQYF. The complete variable domain, with remaining parts taken from reference TRBV28 and TRBJ2-5, reads DVKVTQSSRYLVKRTGEKVFLECVQDMDHENMFWYRQDPGLGLRLIYFSYDVKMKEKGDIPEGYSVSREKKERFSLILESASTNQTSMYLCASRSPGQQETQYFGPGTRLLVL.

This clone was seen more than once but under ten times. The V and J genes are TRBV2 and TRBJ2-5; 7 positions agree with TRBD1. The V segment lost 8 bases and the J segment 5 bases; nucleotides outside the gene matches: 8. The CDR3 contains 13 residues. The V gene's germline CDR1 is SNHLY and CDR2 FYNNEI. The CDR3 nucleotides are TGTGCCAGCCAACAGGGGTCTGGGGAGACCCAGTACTTC. It is translated as CASQQGSGETQYF. Looking up the rest from reference TRBV2 and TRBJ2-5 gives the full variable domain: EPEVTQTPSHQVTQMGQEVILRCVPISNHLYFYWYRQILGQKVEFLVSFYNNEISEKSEIFDDQFSVERPDGSNFTLKIRSTKLEDSAMYFCASQQGSGETQYFGPGTRLLVL.

As regards this clone: Other DNA sequences in this specimen translate into the identical CDR3. The V gene is TRBV2, the J gene TRBJ2-3, with a weak D call TRBD1 (6 bases). The CDR3 covers 13 residues. V was cut by 9 bases and J by 4 bases, with 14 bases left in between. Germline V CDR1 and CDR2: SNHLY, FYNNEI. The CDR3 spells CASGGRGADTQYF. CDR3 nucleotides: TGTGCCAGTGGGGGCAGGGGTGCAGATACGCAGTATTTT. Supplemented by reference TRBV2 and TRBJ2-3, the full variable domain reads EPEVTQTPSHQVTQMGQEVILRCVPISNHLYFYWYRQILGQKVEFLVSFYNNEISEKSEIFDDQFSVERPDGSNFTLKIRSTKLEDSAMYFCASGGRGADTQYFGPGTRLTVL.

The chain employs TRBV7-2 and TRBJ2-7; TRBD1 is a possible D gene (5 bases). Trimming took off 4 bases at V and 4 bases at J, with 11 bases between the two ends. CDR3 length: 13 residues. Germline V gives CDR1 SGHTA, CDR2 FQGNSA. The CDR3 DNA sequence: TGTGCCAGCAGCTCGGCAGGGCAATACGAGCAGTACTTC. This gives the protein CASSSAGQYEQYF.

This clone was counted once. The J gene is TRBJ2-1, the V gene TRBV9, with TRBD2 matching 11 bases. J gave up 9 bases and V 0 bases, and 5 bases lay outside the gene matches. From germline, CDR1 is SGDLS and CDR2 YYNGEE. This CDR3 is 15 amino acids long. CDR3 residues: CASSVVAGGPFEQFF. DNA of the CDR3: TGTGCCAGCAGCGTAGTAGCGGGAGGGCCCTTTGAGCAGTTCTTC.

The chain couples TRBV5-6 to TRBJ1-1; TRBD1 is a possible D gene (6 bases). The CDR3 is 14 amino acids. CDR1 SGHDT and CDR2 YYEEEE come from the germline V gene. The germline V and J ends were trimmed by 4 bases and 3 bases, with 13 bases remaining between them. The chain's CDR3 is CASSPSGADTEAFF. CDR3 DNA: TGTGCCAGCAGCCCCTCGGGGGCGGACACTGAAGCTTTCTTT.

The sample holds a few counts of this clone. This chain links TRBV27 with TRBJ2-7; 7 nucleotides agree with TRBD1. The germline CDR1 and CDR2 sequences are MNHEY and SMNVEV (reference sequence). The CDR3 loop spans 15 amino acids. J gave up 1 base and V 4 bases, and 7 bases lay outside the gene matches. CDR3 loop: CASSSGTAFSYEQYF. CDR3 sequence (DNA): TGTGCCAGCAGTTCGGGGACAGCTTTTTCCTACGAGCAGTACTTC.

This clone was observed once. This chain connects TRBV7-2 to TRBJ2-3; 9 nucleotides agree with TRBD1. The germline CDR1 and CDR2 sequences are SGHTA and FQGNSA. J was trimmed by 4 bases and V by 5 bases; bases with no gene match: 7. The CDR3 covers 15 residues. This chain's CDR3 is CASSQGDRVPDTQYF. CDR3 coding DNA: TGTGCCAGCAGCCAGGGGGACAGGGTCCCAGATACGCAGTATTTT.

Notes on this clone: Other nucleotide sequences from this sample produce the same CDR3. The V and J genes are TRBV2 and TRBJ1-4; unclear D gene. V dropped 6 bases and J dropped 8 bases, with 16 bases sitting between them. The CDR3 sequence is 14 residues long. The germline gives CDR1 SNHLY, CDR2 FYNNEI. CDR3 loop: CASRAGPRSEKLFF. The CDR3 nucleotides read TGTGCCAGCAGAGCCGGGCCCCGCTCGGAAAAACTGTTTTTT.

The chain joins TRBV2 to TRBJ2-1; D is perhaps TRBD2 (5 bases). V lost 1 base and J 7 bases, leaving 8 bases between the germline ends. The CDR3 spans 13 residues. The germline V gene has CDR1 SNHLY and CDR2 FYNNEI. CDR3 in DNA: TGTGCCAGCAGTGAAGAAAGGGAGAATGAGCAGTTCTTC. Translating it yields CASSEERENEQFF.

Many counts were recorded for this clone. This chain joins TRBV10-3 and TRBJ2-7; 10 nucleotides agree with TRBD2. This CDR3 is 13 amino acids long. Germline CDR1 and CDR2: ENHRY and SYGVKD. V lost 11 bases, J lost 3 bases, and 7 bases stayed unmatched. CDR3 sequence reads: CAGGEREGYEQYF. The CDR3 nucleotides are TGTGCCGGAGGGGAGCGGGAGGGCTACGAGCAGTACTTC.

Many counts were recorded for this clone. The DNA for the CDR3 is TGTGCCAGCAGTGTAAGGACAGAGACCTACAATGAGCAGTTCTTC. It translates to CASSVRTETYNEQFF. The chain employs TRBV6-1 and TRBJ2-1, with TRBD1 as a possible D gene (6 bases). The CDR3 runs to 15 residues. The germline V and J ends were trimmed by 4 bases and 2 bases, with 12 bases remaining between them. Per the germline V gene, CDR1 is MNHNS and CDR2 is SASEGT.

The chain employs TRBV7-9 and TRBJ2-3, with 12 bases identical to TRBD2. CDR1 SEHNR and CDR2 FQNEAQ come from the germline V gene (reference sequence). Trimming took 5 bases from V and 4 from J; bases not matched to a gene: 10. The CDR3 has 17 amino acids. The CDR3 loop is CASSPGTSGSLADTQYF. In DNA, the CDR3 is TGTGCCAGCAGCCCCGGGACTAGCGGGTCCTTAGCAGATACGCAGTATTTT. Supplemented by reference TRBV7-9 and TRBJ2-3, the full variable domain reads DTGVSQNPRHKITKRGQNVTFRCDPISEHNRLYWYRQTLGQGPEFLTYFQNEAQLEKSRLLSDRFSAERPKGSFSTLEIQRTEQGDSAMYLCASSPGTSGSLADTQYFGPGTRLTVL.

The chain carries TRBV7-6 and TRBJ1-4; D not resolved. V was shortened by 4 bases and J by 10 bases, with 10 bases between the two germline ends. The germline gives CDR1 SGHVS, CDR2 FNYEAQ. This CDR3 is built from 12 residues. CDR3 in amino acids: CASSSGWGKLFF. As DNA, the CDR3 is TGTGCCAGCAGCTCAGGCTGGGGAAAACTGTTTTTT.

Points on this clone: This sequence is one base from a far larger clone and is likely a read error. The chain links TRBV4-1 to TRBJ2-7, with D hard to call. Germline assignment: CDR1 MGHRA and CDR2 YSYEKL. This CDR3 is 13 amino acids long. The CDR3 DNA reads TGCGCCAGCAGCCAACTAGTGGGGTACGGGCAGTACTTC. Protein sequence: CASSQLVGYGQYF.

In this sample, this clone turned up many times. The rearrangement uses TRBV15 and TRBJ2-1, with no clear D. Per the germline V gene, CDR1 is LNHNV and CDR2 is YYDKDF (reference sequence). The length of the CDR3 is 15 residues. V shed 3 bases and J shed 5 bases, with 14 bases lying between them. The chain's CDR3 is CATSRGIARDNEQFF. The CDR3 nucleotides read TGTGCCACCAGCAGGGGAATAGCTAGAGACAATGAGCAGTTCTTC.

This clone was recorded only once. The rearrangement joins TRBV2 to TRBJ2-5, with 14 bases that match TRBD2. After removal of 8 bases from V and 4 bases from J, the junction contained 9 bases not matched to a gene. Germline CDR1 reads SNHLY; CDR2 reads FYNNEI. The CDR3 contains 16 residues. CDR3 in amino acids: CASHGLAGGGGETQYF. CDR3 nucleotides: TGTGCCAGCCACGGACTAGCGGGAGGAGGCGGAGAGACCCAGTACTTC.

The chain joins TRBV5-4 to TRBJ2-5; unclear D gene. The CDR3 has 14 amino acids. V lost 4 bases and J 0 bases, leaving 10 bases between the germline ends. Per germline, CDR1 SGHNT and CDR2 YYREEE (reference sequence). CDR3 sequence: CASSIGSYQETQYF. The CDR3 DNA sequence: TGTGCCAGCAGCATCGGGTCGTACCAAGAGACCCAGTACTTC. Using reference TRBV5-4 and TRBJ2-5 for the parts outside the CDR3, the full variable domain is ETGVTQSPTHLIKTRGQQVTLRCSSQSGHNTVSWYQQALGQGPQFIFQYYREEENGRGNFPPRFSGLQFPNYSSELNVNALELDDSALYLCASSIGSYQETQYFGPGTRLLVL.

The rearrangement uses TRBV10-3 and TRBJ2-2; D gene uncertain. This CDR3 comprises 15 residues. The germline gives CDR1 ENHRY, CDR2 SYGVKD. V lost 0 bases and J lost 0, with 5 bases in between. The CDR3 loop is CAISESGSNTGELFF. CDR3 coding DNA: TGTGCCATCAGTGAGTCAGGGTCGAACACCGGGGAGCTGTTTTTT.

The J gene is TRBJ2-3, the V gene TRBV21-1; TRBD2, as called in the table, went unchecked against the DNA. TRBV21-1 corresponds to a pseudogene. This CDR3 is 20 amino acids long. The DNA of the CDR3 is TGTGCCAGCAGCAAAGGGACTAGCGGGAGGGGCCGCCCCGGCACAGATACGCAGTATTTT. Amino acid sequence: CASSKGTSGRGRPGTDTQYF.

The rearrangement links TRBV28 to TRBJ1-3, with D perhaps TRBD1 (6 bases). The CDR3 covers 15 residues. Germline CDR1 reads MDHEN; CDR2 reads SYDVKM. V shed 3 bases and J shed 2 bases, with 11 bases lying between them. CDR3 loop: CASSLGGQTGNTIYF. DNA for the CDR3: TGTGCCAGCAGTTTGGGAGGACAGACTGGAAACACCATATATTTT. Looking up the rest from reference TRBV28 and TRBJ1-3 gives the full variable domain: DVKVTQSSRYLVKRTGEKVFLECVQDMDHENMFWYRQDPGLGLRLIYFSYDVKMKEKGDIPEGYSVSREKKERFSLILESASTNQTSMYLCASSLGGQTGNTIYFGEGSWLTVV.